Presented here are 14 T cell receptor beta chains from one specimen sequenced in a study of blood T cell repertoires in COVID-19. This table comes from immunoSEQ multiplex PCR, and its TCRdb copy is limited to in-frame clones, with some not included. The sample lists roughly 380,000 clones, about 91% occurring once. The sequenced sample was peripheral blood. These receptors came from a woman in her thirties or forties with COVID-19, enrolled during active disease.

The chain recombines TRBV19 with TRBJ1-5; 7 bases are shared with TRBD1. This CDR3 region has 17 residues. CDR1 LNHDA and CDR2 SQIVND come from the germline V gene (reference sequence). The junction had 10 bases not matched to a gene; V was cut back by 2 bases and J by 3 bases. CDR3 sequence (DNA): TGTGCCAGTAGTATACTTTCAGGGGGGCTGAACAATCAGCCCCAGCATTTT. Translated: CASSILSGGLNNQPQHF.

The chain links TRBV7-2 to TRBJ2-7; D is ambiguous. Trimming took off 1 base at V and 7 bases at J, with 11 bases between the two ends. The CDR3 consists of 13 residues. Germline CDR1 is SGHTA and CDR2 is FQGNSA. The CDR3: CASSLGANSEQYF. Written as DNA, the CDR3 is TGTGCCAGCAGCTTAGGGGCCAACAGTGAGCAGTACTTC. The full variable domain, completed using reference TRBV7-2 and TRBJ2-7, is GAGVSQSPSNKVTEKGKDVELRCDPISGHTALYWYRQSLGQGLEFLIYFQGNSAPDKSGLPSDRFSAERTGGSVSTLTIQRTQQEDSAVYLCASSLGANSEQYFGPGTRLTVT.

The rearrangement joins TRBV24-1 to TRBJ1-2; possible D gene TRBD1, 5 bases. Germline CDR1 is KGHDR and CDR2 is SFDVKD. The CDR3 loop spans 16 amino acids. V lost 5 bases to trimming and J lost 4 bases, with 19 bases between them. CDR3 in DNA: TGTGCCACCAGTGTCGAGAGGCGGGACGGCGTCTATGGCTACACCTTC. It translates to CATSVERRDGVYGYTF.

This clone came up once. The CDR3: CATSETDREAFF. The CDR3 bases are TGTGCCACCAGTGAAACTGACAGGGAAGCTTTCTTT. The gene calls are TRBV24-1 and TRBJ1-1, with a tentative D call TRBD1 (6 bases). CDR3 length: 12 residues. Trimming shortened V by 4 bases and J by 8 bases, and 10 bases separated the two germline ends. Germline values: CDR1 KGHDR, CDR2 SFDVKD.

The chain uses TRBV6-6 and TRBJ2-1, with D possibly being TRBD1 (6 bases). Trimming cost V 6 bases and J 4 bases, with 16 bases left between them. The germline V gene has CDR1 MNHNY and CDR2 SVGAGI (reference sequence). The CDR3 is 15 residues long. CDR3 amino acids: CASSRTGTRYNEQFF. CDR3 sequence (DNA): TGTGCCAGCAGCCGTACAGGGACCCGTTACAATGAGCAGTTCTTC.

The chain has TRBV19 and TRBJ2-1; the D gene is possibly TRBD2 (5 bases). Germline V gene sequence: CDR1 LNHDA, CDR2 SQIVND (reference sequence). There are 13 residues in the CDR3. The V gene lost 8 bases and the J gene lost 5 bases, with 13 bases spanning the gap. CDR3 DNA sequence: TGTGCCAGTGCTAGAGCGGCTGACAATGAGCAGTTCTTC. It translates to CASARAADNEQFF.

This CDR3 reads CASSFLRQGEAFF. CDR3 DNA sequence: TGTGCCAGCAGTTTTTTGAGACAGGGGGAAGCTTTCTTT. The chain joins TRBV7-9 to TRBJ1-1; TRBD1 matches at 8 bases. The CDR3 has 13 residues. In germline, CDR1 is SEHNR, CDR2 FQNEAQ (reference sequence). Trimming cost V 6 bases and J 8 bases; bases outside gene matches: 8. Together with reference TRBV7-9 and TRBJ1-1, the CDR3 gives the full variable domain: DTGVSQNPRHKITKRGQNVTFRCDPISEHNRLYWYRQTLGQGPEFLTYFQNEAQLEKSRLLSDRFSAERPKGSFSTLEIQRTEQGDSAMYLCASSFLRQGEAFFGQGTRLTVV.

The rearrangement joins TRBV7-3 to TRBJ2-5; 9 nucleotides agree with TRBD2. Trimming removed 5 bases from V and 3 bases from J; junction bases left unmatched: 7. This CDR3 spans 15 amino acids. The germline V gene encodes CDR1 SGHTA and CDR2 FQGTGA. The chain's CDR3 is CASSRRGGSEETQYF. CDR3 coding DNA: TGTGCCAGCAGCCGGCGGGGGGGCTCAGAAGAGACCCAGTACTTC.

The V and J genes are TRBV19 and TRBJ2-7; the match to TRBD1 covers 10 bases. CDR3 size: 14 residues. Trimming cost V 6 bases and J 2 bases; bases outside gene matches: 4. The germline CDR1 and CDR2 sequences are LNHDA and SQIVND (reference sequence). The CDR3 DNA follows: TGTGCCAGTAGGACGACAGGGGGCCCCTACGAGCAGTACTTC. Amino acids: CASRTTGGPYEQYF.

CDR3 DNA sequence: TGCGCCAGCAGCGACGGGACAGGCGGTTACAATGAGCAGTTCTTC. It codes for CASSDGTGGYNEQFF. The chain uses TRBV5-1 and TRBJ2-1, with TRBD1 matching 8 bases. From germline, CDR1 is SGHRS and CDR2 YFSETQ. This CDR3 is 15 amino acids long. V shed 4 bases, J shed 4 bases, and the junction held 7 bases outside the gene matches.

The chain has TRBV27 and TRBJ2-7; 8 positions agree with TRBD1. Germline CDR1 is MNHEY and CDR2 is SMNVEV (reference sequence). J lost 5 bases, V lost 8 bases, and 14 bases had no gene match. The CDR3 loop spans 15 amino acids. The CDR3 region is CASQLRPGGFNEQYF. The CDR3 region has the DNA TGTGCCAGCCAGCTTCGGCCAGGGGGCTTCAACGAGCAGTACTTC.

CDR3: CASSAGGDGAGELFF. CDR3 in DNA: TGTGCCAGCAGCGCAGGGGGCGACGGAGCCGGGGAGCTGTTTTTT. This chain joins TRBV7-9 and TRBJ2-2, with 8 bases identical to TRBD1. CDR3 length: 15 residues. The V segment lost 5 bases and the J segment 6 bases; nucleotides outside the gene matches: 8. Germline V gene lookup returns CDR1 SEHNR and CDR2 FQNEAQ (reference sequence). Combining the CDR3 with reference TRBV7-9 and TRBJ2-2 gives the whole variable domain DTGVSQNPRHKITKRGQNVTFRCDPISEHNRLYWYRQTLGQGPEFLTYFQNEAQLEKSRLLSDRFSAERPKGSFSTLEIQRTEQGDSAMYLCASSAGGDGAGELFFGEGSRLTVL.

The chain uses TRBV6-6 and TRBJ2-7; D is uncertain. This CDR3 has 11 amino acids. CDR1 is MNHNY and CDR2 is SVGAGI in the germline V gene (reference sequence). V was cut by 2 bases and J by 6 bases, with 5 bases left in between. CDR3 residues: CASSYPPEQYF. The CDR3 DNA is TGTGCCAGCAGTTACCCTCCCGAGCAGTACTTC.

The V call is TRBV12-5, the J call TRBJ2-7; 9 bases align to TRBD1. V gave up 0 bases and J gave up 6 bases; unmatched junction bases: 6. Germline V gene lookup returns CDR1 LGHNT and CDR2 FRNRAP. CDR3 length: 15 residues. The CDR3 protein is CASGLVVGQGREQYF. The CDR3 nucleotides read TGTGCTAGTGGTTTGGTAGTGGGACAGGGCCGCGAGCAGTACTTC.